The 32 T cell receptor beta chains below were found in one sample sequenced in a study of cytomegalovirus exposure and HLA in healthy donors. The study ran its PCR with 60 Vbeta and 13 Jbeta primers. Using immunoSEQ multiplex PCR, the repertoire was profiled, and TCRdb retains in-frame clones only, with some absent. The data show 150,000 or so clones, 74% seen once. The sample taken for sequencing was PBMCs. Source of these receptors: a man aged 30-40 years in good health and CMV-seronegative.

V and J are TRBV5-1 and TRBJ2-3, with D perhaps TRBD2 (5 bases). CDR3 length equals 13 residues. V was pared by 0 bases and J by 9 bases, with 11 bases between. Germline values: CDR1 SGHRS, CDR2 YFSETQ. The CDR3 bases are TGCGCCAGCAGCTTGGCCCGAGAGCGGACGCAGTATTTT. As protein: CASSLARERTQYF.

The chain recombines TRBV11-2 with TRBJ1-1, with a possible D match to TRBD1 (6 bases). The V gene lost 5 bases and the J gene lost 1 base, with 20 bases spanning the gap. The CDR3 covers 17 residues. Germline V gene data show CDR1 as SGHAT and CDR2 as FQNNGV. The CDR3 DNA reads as TGTGCCAGCAGCCCCCTTATAATAACAGGGACGAACACTGAAGCTTTCTTT. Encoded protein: CASSPLIITGTNTEAFF.

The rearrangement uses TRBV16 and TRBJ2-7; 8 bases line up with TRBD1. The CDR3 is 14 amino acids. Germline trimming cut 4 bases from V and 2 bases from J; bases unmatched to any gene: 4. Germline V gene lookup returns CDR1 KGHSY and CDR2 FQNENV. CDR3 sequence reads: CASSPGQATYEQYF. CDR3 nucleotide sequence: TGTGCCAGCAGCCCGGGACAGGCAACCTACGAGCAGTACTTC. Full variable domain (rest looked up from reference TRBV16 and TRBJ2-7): GEEVAQTPKHLVRGEGQKAKLYCAPIKGHSYVFWYQQVLKNEFKFLISFQNENVFDETGMPKERFSAKCLPNSPCSLEIQATKLEDSAVYFCASSPGQATYEQYFGPGTRLTVT.

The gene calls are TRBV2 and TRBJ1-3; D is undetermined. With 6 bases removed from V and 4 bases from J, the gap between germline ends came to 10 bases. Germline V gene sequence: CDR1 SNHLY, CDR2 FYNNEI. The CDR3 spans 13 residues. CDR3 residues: CASRLSPGNTIYF. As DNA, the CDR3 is TGTGCCAGCAGACTCTCCCCCGGAAACACCATATATTTT. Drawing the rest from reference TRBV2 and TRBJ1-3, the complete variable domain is EPEVTQTPSHQVTQMGQEVILRCVPISNHLYFYWYRQILGQKVEFLVSFYNNEISEKSEIFDDQFSVERPDGSNFTLKIRSTKLEDSAMYFCASRLSPGNTIYFGEGSWLTVV.

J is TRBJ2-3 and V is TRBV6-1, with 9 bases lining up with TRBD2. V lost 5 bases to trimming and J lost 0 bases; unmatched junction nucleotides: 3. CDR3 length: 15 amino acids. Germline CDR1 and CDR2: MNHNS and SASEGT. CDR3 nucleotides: TGTGCCAGCAGTAGTAGCGGGGGTAGCACAGATACGCAGTATTTT. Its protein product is CASSSSGGSTDTQYF.

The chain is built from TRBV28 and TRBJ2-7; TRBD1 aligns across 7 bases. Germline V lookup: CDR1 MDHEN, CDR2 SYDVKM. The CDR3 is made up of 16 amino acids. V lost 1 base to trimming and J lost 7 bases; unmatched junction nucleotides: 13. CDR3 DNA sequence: TGTGCCAGCAGTTTATTGGGACAGACCCTCATGTTAGAGCAGTACTTC. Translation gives CASSLLGQTLMLEQYF.

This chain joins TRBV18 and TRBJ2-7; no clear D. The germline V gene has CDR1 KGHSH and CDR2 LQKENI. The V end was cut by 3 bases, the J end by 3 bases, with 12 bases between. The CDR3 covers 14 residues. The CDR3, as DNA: TGTGCCAGCTCACCCCAGGTGGCAATCTACGAGCAGTACTTC. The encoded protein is CASSPQVAIYEQYF.

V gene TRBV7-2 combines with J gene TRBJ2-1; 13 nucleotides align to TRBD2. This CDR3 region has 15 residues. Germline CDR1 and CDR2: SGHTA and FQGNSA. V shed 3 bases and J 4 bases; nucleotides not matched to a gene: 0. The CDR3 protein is CASSLTSGGYNEQFF. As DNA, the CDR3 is TGTGCCAGCAGCTTGACTAGCGGGGGGTACAATGAGCAGTTCTTC.

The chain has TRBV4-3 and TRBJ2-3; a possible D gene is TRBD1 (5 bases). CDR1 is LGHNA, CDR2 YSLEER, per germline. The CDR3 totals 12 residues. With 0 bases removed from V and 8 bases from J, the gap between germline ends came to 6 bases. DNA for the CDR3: TGCGCCAGCAGCCAAGATAGGGGTACGCAGTATTTT. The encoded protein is CASSQDRGTQYF.

The DNA for the CDR3 is TGTGCCAGCAGCGCGGCCCAGGGGCCCTTTGCAACTAATGAAAAACTGTTTTTT. Encoded protein: CASSAAQGPFATNEKLFF. The rearrangement uses TRBV5-4 and TRBJ1-4; maybe TRBD1 (6 bases). Trimming stripped 4 bases from V and 0 bases from J, with 19 bases between. Germline CDR1 is SGHNT and CDR2 is YYREEE (reference sequence). CDR3 length equals 18 residues.

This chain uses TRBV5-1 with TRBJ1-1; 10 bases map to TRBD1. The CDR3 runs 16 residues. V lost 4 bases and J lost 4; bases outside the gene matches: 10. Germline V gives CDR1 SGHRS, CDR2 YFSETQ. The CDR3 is CASSETGGDFGTEAFF. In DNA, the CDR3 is TGCGCCAGCAGCGAGACAGGGGGCGACTTTGGCACTGAAGCTTTCTTT.

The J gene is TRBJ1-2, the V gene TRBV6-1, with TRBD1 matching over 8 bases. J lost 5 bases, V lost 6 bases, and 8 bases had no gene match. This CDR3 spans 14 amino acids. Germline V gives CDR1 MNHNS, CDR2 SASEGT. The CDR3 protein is CASRDRGAPYGYTF. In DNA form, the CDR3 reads TGTGCCAGCAGAGACAGGGGTGCACCGTATGGCTACACCTTC.

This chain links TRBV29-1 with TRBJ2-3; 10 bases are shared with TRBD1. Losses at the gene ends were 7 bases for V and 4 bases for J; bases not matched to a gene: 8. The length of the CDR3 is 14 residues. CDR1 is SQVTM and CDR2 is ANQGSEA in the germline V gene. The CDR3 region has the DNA TGCAGCGCCTCCGGGACAGGGGCCCCAGATACGCAGTATTTT. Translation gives CSASGTGAPDTQYF.

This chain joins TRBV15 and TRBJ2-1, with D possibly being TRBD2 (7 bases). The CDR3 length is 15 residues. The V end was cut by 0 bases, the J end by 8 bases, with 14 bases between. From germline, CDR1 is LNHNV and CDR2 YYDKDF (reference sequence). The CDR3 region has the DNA TGTGCCACCAGCAGAGATCGGGGGGCCATACATGAGCAGTTCTTC. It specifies CATSRDRGAIHEQFF.

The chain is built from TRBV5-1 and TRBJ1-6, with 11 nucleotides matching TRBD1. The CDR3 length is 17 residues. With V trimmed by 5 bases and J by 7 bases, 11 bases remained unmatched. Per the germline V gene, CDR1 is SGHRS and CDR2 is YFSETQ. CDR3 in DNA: TGCGCCAGCAGTCCAATTACGGGACAGGGGGACAATTCACCCCTCCACTTT. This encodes CASSPITGQGDNSPLHF.

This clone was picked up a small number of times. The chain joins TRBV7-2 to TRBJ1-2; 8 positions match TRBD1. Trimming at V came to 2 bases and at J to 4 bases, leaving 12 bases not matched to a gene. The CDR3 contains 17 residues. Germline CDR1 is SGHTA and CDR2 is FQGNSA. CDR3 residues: CASSLLGGMDRVYGYTF. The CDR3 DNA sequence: TGTGCCAGCAGCTTACTAGGAGGAATGGACAGGGTCTATGGCTACACCTTC.

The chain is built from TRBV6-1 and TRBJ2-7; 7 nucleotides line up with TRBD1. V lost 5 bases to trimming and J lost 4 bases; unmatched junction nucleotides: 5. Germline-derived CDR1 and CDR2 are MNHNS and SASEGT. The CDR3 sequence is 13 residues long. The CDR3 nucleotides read TGTGCCAGCAGTTTCGCCAGGGGGTACGAGCAGTACTTC. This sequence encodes CASSFARGYEQYF.

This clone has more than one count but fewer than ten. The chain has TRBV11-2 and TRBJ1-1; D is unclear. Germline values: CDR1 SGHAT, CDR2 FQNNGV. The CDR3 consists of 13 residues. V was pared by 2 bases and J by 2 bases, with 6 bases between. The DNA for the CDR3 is TGTGCCAGCAGCTTAAACAGTAACACTGAAGCTTTCTTT. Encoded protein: CASSLNSNTEAFF.

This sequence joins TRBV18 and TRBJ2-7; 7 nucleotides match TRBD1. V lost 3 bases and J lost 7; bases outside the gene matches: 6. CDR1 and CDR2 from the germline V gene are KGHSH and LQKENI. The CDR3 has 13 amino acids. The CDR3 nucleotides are TGTGCCAGCTCACCCCGGACAGGCGGTGAGCAGTACTTC. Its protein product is CASSPRTGGEQYF.

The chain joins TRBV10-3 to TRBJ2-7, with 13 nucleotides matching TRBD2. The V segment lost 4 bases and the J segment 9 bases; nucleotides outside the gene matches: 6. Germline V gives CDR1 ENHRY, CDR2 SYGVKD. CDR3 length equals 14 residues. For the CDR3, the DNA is TGTGCCATCAGTGGGACTAGCGGGGGCCAGGCGCAGTACTTC. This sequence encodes CAISGTSGGQAQYF.

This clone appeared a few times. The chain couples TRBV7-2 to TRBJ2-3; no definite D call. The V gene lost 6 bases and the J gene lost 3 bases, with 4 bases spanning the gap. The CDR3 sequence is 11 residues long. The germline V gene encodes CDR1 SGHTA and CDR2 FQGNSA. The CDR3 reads CASSYTDTQYF. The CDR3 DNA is TGTGCCAGCAGTTATACAGATACGCAGTATTTT.

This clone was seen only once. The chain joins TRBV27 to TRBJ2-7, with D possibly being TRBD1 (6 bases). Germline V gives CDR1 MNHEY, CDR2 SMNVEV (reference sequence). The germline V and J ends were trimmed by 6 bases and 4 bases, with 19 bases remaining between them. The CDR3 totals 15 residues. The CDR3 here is CASSSTQGMLYEQYF. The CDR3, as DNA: TGTGCCAGCAGCTCAACACAGGGCATGCTATACGAGCAGTACTTC.

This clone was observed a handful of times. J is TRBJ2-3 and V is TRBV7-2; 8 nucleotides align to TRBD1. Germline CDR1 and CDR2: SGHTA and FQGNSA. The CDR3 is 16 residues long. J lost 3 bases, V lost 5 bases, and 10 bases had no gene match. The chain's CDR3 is CASSPLGTGWTDTQYF. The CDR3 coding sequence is TGTGCCAGCAGCCCGCTCGGGACAGGTTGGACAGATACGCAGTATTTT.

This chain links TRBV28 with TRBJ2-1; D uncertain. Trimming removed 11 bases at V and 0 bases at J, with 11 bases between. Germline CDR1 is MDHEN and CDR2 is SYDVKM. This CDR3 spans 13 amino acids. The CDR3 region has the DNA TGTGCCTCAGAGACGGGCTCCTACAATGAGCAGTTCTTC. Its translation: CASETGSYNEQFF.

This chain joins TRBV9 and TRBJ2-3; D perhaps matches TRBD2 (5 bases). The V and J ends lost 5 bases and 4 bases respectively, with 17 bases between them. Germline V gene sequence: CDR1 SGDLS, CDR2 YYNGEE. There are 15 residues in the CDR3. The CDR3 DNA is TGTGCCAGCAGTGGAGGTTCGTCCCTCCCAGATACGCAGTATTTT. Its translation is CASSGGSSLPDTQYF.

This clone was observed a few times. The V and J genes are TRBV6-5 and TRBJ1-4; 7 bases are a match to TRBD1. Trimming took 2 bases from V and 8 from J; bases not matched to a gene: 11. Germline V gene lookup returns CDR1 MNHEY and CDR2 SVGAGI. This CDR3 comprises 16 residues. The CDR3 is CASSYQRQGSGEKLFF. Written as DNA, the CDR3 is TGTGCCAGCAGTTACCAACGACAGGGTAGTGGCGAAAAACTGTTTTTT.

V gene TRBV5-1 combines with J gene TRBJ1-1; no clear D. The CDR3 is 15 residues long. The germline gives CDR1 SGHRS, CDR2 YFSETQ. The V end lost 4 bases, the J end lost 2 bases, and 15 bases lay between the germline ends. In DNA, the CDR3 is TGCGCCAGCAGCACAAAAGGCCGGGGTAACACTGAAGCTTTCTTT. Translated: CASSTKGRGNTEAFF. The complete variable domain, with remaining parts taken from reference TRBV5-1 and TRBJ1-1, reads KAGVTQTPRYLIKTRGQQVTLSCSPISGHRSVSWYQQTPGQGLQFLFEYFSETQRNKGNFPGRFSGRQFSNSRSEMNVSTLELGDSALYLCASSTKGRGNTEAFFGQGTRLTVV.

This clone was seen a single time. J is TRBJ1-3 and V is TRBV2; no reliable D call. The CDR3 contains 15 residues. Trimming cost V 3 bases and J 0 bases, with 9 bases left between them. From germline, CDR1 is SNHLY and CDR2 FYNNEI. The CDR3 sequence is CASSEETFSGNTIYF. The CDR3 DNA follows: TGTGCCAGCAGTGAGGAGACTTTCTCTGGAAACACCATATATTTT.

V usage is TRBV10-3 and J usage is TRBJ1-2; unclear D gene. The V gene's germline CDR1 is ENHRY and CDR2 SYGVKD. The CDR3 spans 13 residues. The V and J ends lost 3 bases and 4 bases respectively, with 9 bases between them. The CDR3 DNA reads TGTGCCATCAGTGAACGGGAGGCCTATGGCTACACCTTC. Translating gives CAISEREAYGYTF.

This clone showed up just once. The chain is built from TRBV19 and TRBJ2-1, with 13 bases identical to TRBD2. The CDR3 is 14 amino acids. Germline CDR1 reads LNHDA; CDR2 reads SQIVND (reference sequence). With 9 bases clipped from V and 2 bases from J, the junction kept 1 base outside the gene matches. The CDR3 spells CASGLAGAYNEQFF. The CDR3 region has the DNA TGTGCCAGCGGACTAGCGGGGGCCTACAATGAGCAGTTCTTC.

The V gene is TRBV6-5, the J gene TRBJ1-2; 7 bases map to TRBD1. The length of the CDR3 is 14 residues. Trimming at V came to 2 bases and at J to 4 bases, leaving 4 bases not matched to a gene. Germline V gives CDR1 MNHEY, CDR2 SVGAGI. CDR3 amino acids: CASSYASGGYGYTF. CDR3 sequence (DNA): TGTGCCAGCAGTTACGCGTCAGGGGGCTATGGCTACACCTTC.

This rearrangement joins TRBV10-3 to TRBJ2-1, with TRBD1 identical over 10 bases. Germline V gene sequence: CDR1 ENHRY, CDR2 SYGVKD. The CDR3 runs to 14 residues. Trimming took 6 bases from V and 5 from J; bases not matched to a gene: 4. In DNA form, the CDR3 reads TGTGCCATCAGGCCCGGGACAGGGGACAATGAGCAGTTCTTC. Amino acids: CAIRPGTGDNEQFF.